This note documents a single T cell receptor beta chain sequence. This sample was included in a study of preoperative IRX-2 immunotherapy in early breast cancer. Treatment indicated: preoperative locoregional IRX-2 cytokine immunotherapy. Patients received preoperative, locoregional IRX-2 cytokine immunotherapy in a phase Ib study. Using immunoSEQ multiplex PCR, the repertoire was profiled, and TCRdb retains in-frame clones only, with some absent. The sample shows about 37,000 clones, approximately 85% of them seen only once. In germline, CDR1 is LNHDA, CDR2 SQIVND (reference sequence). V gave up 9 bases and J gave up 3 bases, with 11 bases separating them. CDR3 length equals 12 residues.

The source material was lymph node tissue, sampled after IRX-2 immunotherapy. This TCR came from a human donor with breast cancer. The gene calls are TRBV19 and TRBJ1-1; D gene unclear. CDR3 bases: TGTGCCAGCGGGAGGAGAGACACTGAAGCTTTCTTT. Translation gives CASGRRDTEAFF.